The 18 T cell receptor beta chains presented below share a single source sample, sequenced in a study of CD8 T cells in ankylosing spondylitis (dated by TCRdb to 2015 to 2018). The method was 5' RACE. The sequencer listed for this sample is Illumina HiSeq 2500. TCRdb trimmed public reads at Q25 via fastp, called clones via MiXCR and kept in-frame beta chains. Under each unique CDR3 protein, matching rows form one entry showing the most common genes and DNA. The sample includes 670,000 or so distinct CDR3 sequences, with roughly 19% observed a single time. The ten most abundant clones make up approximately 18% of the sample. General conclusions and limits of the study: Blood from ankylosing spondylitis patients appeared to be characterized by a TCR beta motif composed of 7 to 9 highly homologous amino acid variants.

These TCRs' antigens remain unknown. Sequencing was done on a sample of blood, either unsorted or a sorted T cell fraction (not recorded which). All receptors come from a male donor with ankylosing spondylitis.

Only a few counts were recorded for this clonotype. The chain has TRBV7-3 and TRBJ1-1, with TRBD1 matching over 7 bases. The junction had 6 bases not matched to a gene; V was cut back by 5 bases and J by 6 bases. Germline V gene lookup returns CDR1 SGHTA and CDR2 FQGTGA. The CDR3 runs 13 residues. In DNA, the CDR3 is TGTGCCAGCAGCGCCACAGGGGCGCCTGAAGCTTTCTTT. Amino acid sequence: CASSATGAPEAFF.

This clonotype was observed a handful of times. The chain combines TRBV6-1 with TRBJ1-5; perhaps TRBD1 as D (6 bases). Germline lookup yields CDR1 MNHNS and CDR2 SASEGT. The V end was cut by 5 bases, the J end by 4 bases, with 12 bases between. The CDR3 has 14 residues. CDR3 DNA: TGTGCCAGCAGTCGGGGGCTAGAGAATCAGCCCCAGCATTTT. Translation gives CASSRGLENQPQHF.

The CDR3 DNA reads as TGTGCCAGCAGTCCCTCAGGCCCCCTTTACTACGAGCAGTACTTC. This codes for CASSPSGPLYYEQYF. This sequence joins TRBV28 and TRBJ2-7; D uncertain. V was cut by 5 bases and J by 3 bases, with 17 bases left in between. Per germline, CDR1 MDHEN and CDR2 SYDVKM. This CDR3 comprises 15 residues.

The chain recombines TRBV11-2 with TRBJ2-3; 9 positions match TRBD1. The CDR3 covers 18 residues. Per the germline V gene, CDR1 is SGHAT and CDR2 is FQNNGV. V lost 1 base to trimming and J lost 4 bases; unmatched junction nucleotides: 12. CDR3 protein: CASSLVPYGTGNSDTQYF. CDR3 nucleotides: TGTGCCAGCAGCTTAGTACCGTACGGGACAGGGAATTCAGATACGCAGTATTTT.

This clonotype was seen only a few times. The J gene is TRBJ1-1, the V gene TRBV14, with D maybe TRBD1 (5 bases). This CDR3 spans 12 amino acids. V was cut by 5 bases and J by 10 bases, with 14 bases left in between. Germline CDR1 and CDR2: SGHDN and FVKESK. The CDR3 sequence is CASSSIFGGAFF. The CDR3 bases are TGTGCCAGCAGCTCTATCTTCGGGGGAGCTTTCTTT.

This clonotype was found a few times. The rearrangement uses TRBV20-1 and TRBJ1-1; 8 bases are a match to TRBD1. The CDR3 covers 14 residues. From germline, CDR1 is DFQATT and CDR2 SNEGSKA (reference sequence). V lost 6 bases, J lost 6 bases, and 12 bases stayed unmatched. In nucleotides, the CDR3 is TGCAGTGCCTTTTGGGACAGGAGGTCCCCTGAAGCTTTCTTT. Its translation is CSAFWDRRSPEAFF.

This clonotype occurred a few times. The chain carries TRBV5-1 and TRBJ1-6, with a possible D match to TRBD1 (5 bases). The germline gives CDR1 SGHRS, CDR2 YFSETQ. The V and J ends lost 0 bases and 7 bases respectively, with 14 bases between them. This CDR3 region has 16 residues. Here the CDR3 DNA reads TGCGCCAGCAGCTTGGTAGGGGCAGGAAGAAATTCACCCCTCCACTTT. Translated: CASSLVGAGRNSPLHF.

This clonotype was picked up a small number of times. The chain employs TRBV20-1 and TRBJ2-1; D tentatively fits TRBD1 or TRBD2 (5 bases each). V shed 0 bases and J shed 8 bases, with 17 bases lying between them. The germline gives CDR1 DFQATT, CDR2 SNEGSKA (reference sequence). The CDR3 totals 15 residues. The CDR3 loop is CSARDPGTRKDEQFF. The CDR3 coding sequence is TGCAGTGCTAGAGATCCAGGGACGCGCAAGGATGAGCAGTTCTTC.

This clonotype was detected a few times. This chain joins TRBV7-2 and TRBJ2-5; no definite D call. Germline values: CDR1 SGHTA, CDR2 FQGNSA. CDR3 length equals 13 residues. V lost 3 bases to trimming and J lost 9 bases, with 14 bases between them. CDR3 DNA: TGTGCCAGCAGCTTCGACGGAGTAGTGGCCCAGTACTTC. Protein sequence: CASSFDGVVAQYF. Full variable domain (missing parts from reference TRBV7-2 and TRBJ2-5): GAGVSQSPSNKVTEKGKDVELRCDPISGHTALYWYRQSLGQGLEFLIYFQGNSAPDKSGLPSDRFSAERTGGSVSTLTIQRTQQEDSAVYLCASSFDGVVAQYFGPGTRLLVL.

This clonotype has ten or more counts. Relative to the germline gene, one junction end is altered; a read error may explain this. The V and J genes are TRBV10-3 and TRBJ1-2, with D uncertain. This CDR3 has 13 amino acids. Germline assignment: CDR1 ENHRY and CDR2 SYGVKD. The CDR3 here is CANSRGPNYGYTF. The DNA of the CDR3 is TGTGCCAACAGTCGTGGCCCTAACTATGGCTACACCTTC.

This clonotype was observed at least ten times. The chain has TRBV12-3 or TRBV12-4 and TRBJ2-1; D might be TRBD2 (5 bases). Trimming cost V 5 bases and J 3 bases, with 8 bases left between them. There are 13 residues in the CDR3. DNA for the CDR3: TGTGCCAGCAGTCCGGGGTTCTACAATGAGCAGTTCTTC. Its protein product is CASSPGFYNEQFF.

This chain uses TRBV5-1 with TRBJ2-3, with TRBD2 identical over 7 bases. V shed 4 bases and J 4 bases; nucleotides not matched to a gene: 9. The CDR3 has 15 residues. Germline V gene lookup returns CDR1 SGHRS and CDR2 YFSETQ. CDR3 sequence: CASSIGLVPPDTQYF. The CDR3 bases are TGCGCCAGCAGCATAGGACTAGTCCCCCCAGATACGCAGTATTTT.

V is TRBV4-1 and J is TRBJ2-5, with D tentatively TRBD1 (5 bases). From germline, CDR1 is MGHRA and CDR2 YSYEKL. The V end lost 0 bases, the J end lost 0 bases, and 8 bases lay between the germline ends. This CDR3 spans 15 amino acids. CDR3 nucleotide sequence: TGCGCCAGCAGCCAAGAACAGGCCTACCAAGAGACCCAGTACTTC. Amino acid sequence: CASSQEQAYQETQYF.

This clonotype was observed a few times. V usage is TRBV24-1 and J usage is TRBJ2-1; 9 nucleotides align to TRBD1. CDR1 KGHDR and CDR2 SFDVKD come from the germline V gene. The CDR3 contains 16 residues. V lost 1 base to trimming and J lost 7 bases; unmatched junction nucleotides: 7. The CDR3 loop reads CATSDLGKGTGNEQFF. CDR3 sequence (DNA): TGTGCCACCAGTGATTTAGGAAAGGGGACAGGGAATGAGCAGTTCTTC.

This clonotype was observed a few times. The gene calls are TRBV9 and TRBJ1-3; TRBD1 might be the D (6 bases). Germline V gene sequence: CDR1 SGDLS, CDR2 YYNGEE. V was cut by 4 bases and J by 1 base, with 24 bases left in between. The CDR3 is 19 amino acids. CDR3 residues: CASSPSWGPVTGSGNTIYF. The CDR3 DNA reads TGTGCCAGCAGCCCCAGTTGGGGGCCAGTAACCGGTTCTGGAAACACCATATATTTT. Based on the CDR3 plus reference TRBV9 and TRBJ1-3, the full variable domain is DSGVTQTPKHLITATGQRVTLRCSPRSGDLSVYWYQQSLDQGLQFLIQYYNGEERAKGNILERFSAQQFPDLHSELNLSSLELGDSALYFCASSPSWGPVTGSGNTIYFGEGSWLTVV.

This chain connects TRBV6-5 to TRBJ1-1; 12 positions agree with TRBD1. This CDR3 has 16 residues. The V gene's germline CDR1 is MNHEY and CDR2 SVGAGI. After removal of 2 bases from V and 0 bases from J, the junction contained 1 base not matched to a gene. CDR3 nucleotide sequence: TGTGCCAGCAGTTACGGGACAGGGGGCATGAACACTGAAGCTTTCTTT. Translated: CASSYGTGGMNTEAFF.

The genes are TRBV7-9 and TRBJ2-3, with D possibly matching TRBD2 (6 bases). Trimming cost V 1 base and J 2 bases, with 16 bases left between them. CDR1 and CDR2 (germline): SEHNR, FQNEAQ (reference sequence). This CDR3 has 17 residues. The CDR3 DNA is TGTGCCAGCAGCTTAGGGGAGGATTTGGAGCTCACAGATACGCAGTATTTT. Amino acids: CASSLGEDLELTDTQYF.

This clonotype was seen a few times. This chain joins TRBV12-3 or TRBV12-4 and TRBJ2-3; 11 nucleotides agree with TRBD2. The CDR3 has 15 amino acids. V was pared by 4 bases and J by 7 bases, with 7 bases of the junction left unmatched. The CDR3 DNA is TGTGCCAGCAGTTATAGCGGGAGGGTACTAAATACGCAGTATTTT. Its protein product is CASSYSGRVLNTQYF.